The clone carrying this T cell receptor beta chain was observed a few times. Its specificity is unknown. Collection of ten milliliters of peripheral blood was performed for each donor. This CDR3 has 15 amino acids. Trimming removed 3 bases at V and 4 bases at J, with 13 bases between. Looked up from germline, CDR1 is MNHEY and CDR2 is SMNVEV (reference sequence). The sample comes from a study of blood T cells in healthy people across ages. General observations from the study: Both higher diversity and more naive CD4+ cells marked long-lived donors when set against aged donors.

Combining a sample-barcoded 5' primer with a J-beta primer mix, a second PCR ran for roughly 7 to 11 cycles. The study obtained at least 2.5 million CDR3-containing paired-end reads from every sample. TCRdb reprocessed the 5' RACE reads with MiXCR, giving one entry per CDR3 protein. The data hold approximately 790,000 distinct CDR3 sequences, with less than 80% observed a single time. The specimen was blood. The chain joins TRBV27 to TRBJ2-1; TRBD1 or TRBD2 may be the D gene (6 bases each). This receptor was identified in a young man in good health. This CDR3 is CASSFSGADYNEQFF. In DNA, the CDR3 is TGTGCCAGCAGTTTCTCGGGGGCCGATTACAATGAGCAGTTCTTC.